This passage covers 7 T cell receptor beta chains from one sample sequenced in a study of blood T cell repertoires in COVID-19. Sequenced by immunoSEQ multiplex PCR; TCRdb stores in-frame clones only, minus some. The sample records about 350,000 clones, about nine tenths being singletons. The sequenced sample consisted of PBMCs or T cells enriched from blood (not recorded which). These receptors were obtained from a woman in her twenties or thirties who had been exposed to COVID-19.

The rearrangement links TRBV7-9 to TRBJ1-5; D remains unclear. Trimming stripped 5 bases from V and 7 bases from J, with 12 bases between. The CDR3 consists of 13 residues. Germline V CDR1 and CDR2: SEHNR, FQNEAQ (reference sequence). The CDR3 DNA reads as TGTGCCAGCAGCAAAACCGGGGAACAGCCCCAGCATTTT. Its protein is CASSKTGEQPQHF.

CDR3 protein: CASSPRLAGGSVETQYF. The CDR3 nucleotides are TGTGCCAGCAGCCCCCGACTAGCGGGTGGATCGGTAGAGACCCAGTACTTC. The chain couples TRBV3-1 (or the pseudogene TRBV3-2) to TRBJ2-5; TRBD2 matches 10 bases. This CDR3 is built from 17 residues. J was trimmed by 4 bases and V by 4 bases; bases with no gene match: 12. CDR1 LGHDT and CDR2 YNNKEL come from the germline V gene (reference sequence).

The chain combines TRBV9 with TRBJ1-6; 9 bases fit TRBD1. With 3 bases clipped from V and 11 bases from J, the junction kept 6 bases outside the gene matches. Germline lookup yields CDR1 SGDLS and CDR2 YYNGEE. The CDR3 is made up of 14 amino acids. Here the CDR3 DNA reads TGTGCCAGCAGCGCGGGACAGGGCAGGACACCCCTCCACTTT. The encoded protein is CASSAGQGRTPLHF.

In DNA, the CDR3 is TGTGCCAGCAGGGCCGGGACACCTGGAAACACCATATATTTT. Its translation: CASRAGTPGNTIYF. This chain uses TRBV7-9 with TRBJ1-3; a weak D match, TRBD1 (6 bases). The CDR3 length is 14 residues. Trimming removed 6 bases from V and 2 bases from J, with 11 bases in between. Germline assignment: CDR1 SEHNR and CDR2 FQNEAQ (reference sequence).

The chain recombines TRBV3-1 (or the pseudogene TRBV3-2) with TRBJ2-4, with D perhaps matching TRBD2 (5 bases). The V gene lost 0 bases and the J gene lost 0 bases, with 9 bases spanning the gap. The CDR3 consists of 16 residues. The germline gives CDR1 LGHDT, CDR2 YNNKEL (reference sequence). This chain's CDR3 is CASSQDGGLAKNIQYF. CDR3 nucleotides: TGTGCCAGCAGCCAAGACGGCGGGTTAGCCAAAAACATTCAGTACTTC.

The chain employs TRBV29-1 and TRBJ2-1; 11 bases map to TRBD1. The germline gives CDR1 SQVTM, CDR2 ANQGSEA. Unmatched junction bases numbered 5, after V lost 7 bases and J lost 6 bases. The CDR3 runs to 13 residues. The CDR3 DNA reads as TGCAGCGCCTCCGGGACAGGGGGCAATGAGCAGTTCTTC. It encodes CSASGTGGNEQFF.

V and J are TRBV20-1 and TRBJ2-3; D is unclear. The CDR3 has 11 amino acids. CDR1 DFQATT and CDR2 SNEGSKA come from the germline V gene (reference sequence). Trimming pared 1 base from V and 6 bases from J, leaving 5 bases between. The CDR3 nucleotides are TGCAGTGCTAGAGCTTTGGATACGCAGTATTTT. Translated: CSARALDTQYF.